The 28 T cell receptor beta chains below were found in one sample sequenced in a study of blood T cell repertoires in COVID-19. Method: immunoSEQ multiplex PCR; TCRdb's copy keeps in-frame clones and lacks some. The repertoire includes approximately 260,000 clones, about 90% of them detected once, and 1.5% to 2% sits in the top ten. The sample taken for sequencing was PBMCs or T cells enriched from blood (not recorded which). The origin of the receptors is a woman younger than 30 who had recovered from COVID-19.

The gene calls are TRBV7-2 and TRBJ2-3, with TRBD1 matching over 9 bases. The CDR3 has 14 amino acids. Germline V gene sequence: CDR1 SGHTA, CDR2 FQGNSA. V trimming: 3 bases; J trimming: 4 bases; junction bases outside the gene matches: 2. Here the CDR3 reads CASSLGQGPDTQYF. The CDR3 DNA reads TGTGCCAGCAGCTTGGGACAGGGACCAGATACGCAGTATTTT.

The rearrangement joins TRBV27 to TRBJ2-1; 8 bases fit TRBD1. From germline, CDR1 is MNHEY and CDR2 SMNVEV (reference sequence). After removal of 1 base from V and 3 bases from J, the junction contained 11 bases not matched to a gene. The CDR3 spans 18 residues. The CDR3: CASSLFTRTGSNYNEQFF. The CDR3 DNA is TGTGCCAGCAGTTTATTTACTCGGACAGGGAGCAACTACAATGAGCAGTTCTTC.

This chain joins TRBV7-8 and TRBJ2-7; D is possibly TRBD1 (5 bases). This CDR3 has 14 residues. The germline CDR1 and CDR2 sequences are SGHVS and FQNEAQ. The V gene lost 1 base and the J gene lost 3 bases, with 10 bases spanning the gap. As DNA, the CDR3 is TGTGCCAGCAGCTTAGAGGGGCAGAGCTACGAGCAGTACTTC. Residues: CASSLEGQSYEQYF.

The chain carries TRBV5-4 and TRBJ2-7; TRBD2 matches at 7 bases. Losses at the gene ends were 4 bases for V and 0 bases for J; bases not matched to a gene: 10. The V gene's germline CDR1 is SGHNT and CDR2 YYREEE (reference sequence). The CDR3 has 16 residues. The DNA of the CDR3 is TGTGCCAGCAGCCAAATAAATCTAGCGGACTCCTACGAGCAGTACTTC. Protein product: CASSQINLADSYEQYF.

The CDR3 reads CASSGAGGPTDTQYF. Written as DNA, the CDR3 is TGCGCCAGCAGTGGAGCGGGAGGGCCGACAGATACGCAGTATTTT. The genes are TRBV5-1 and TRBJ2-3; 10 nucleotides agree with TRBD2. This CDR3 has 15 residues. Trimming at V came to 5 bases and at J to 3 bases, leaving 6 bases not matched to a gene. Germline CDR1 is SGHRS and CDR2 is YFSETQ.

The J gene is TRBJ2-3, the V gene TRBV24-1; 8 bases line up with TRBD1. Germline CDR1 KGHDR, CDR2 SFDVKD. The CDR3 has 15 amino acids. V lost 1 base to trimming and J lost 6 bases; unmatched junction nucleotides: 5. CDR3 amino acids: CATSDLQGVPDTQYF. Here the CDR3 DNA reads TGTGCCACCAGTGATTTACAGGGGGTACCGGATACGCAGTATTTT.

The chain carries TRBV19 and TRBJ2-1, with 7 positions matching TRBD1. Trimming took 7 bases from V and 3 from J; bases not matched to a gene: 3. The CDR3 has 13 residues. Germline CDR1 is LNHDA and CDR2 is SQIVND (reference sequence). The chain's CDR3 is CASTRTGYNEQFF. CDR3 sequence (DNA): TGTGCCAGTACCCGGACAGGCTACAATGAGCAGTTCTTC.

This clone was observed once. The chain employs TRBV11-2 and TRBJ2-5; maybe TRBD1 (6 bases). V lost 4 bases, J lost 2 bases, and 14 bases lay in between. The CDR3 is made up of 15 amino acids. In germline, CDR1 is SGHAT, CDR2 FQNNGV. CDR3 sequence reads: CASSSRITGQETQYF. The CDR3 bases are TGTGCCAGCAGCTCTAGAATTACAGGGCAAGAGACCCAGTACTTC.

CDR3 residues: CASSQDEQTGNTIYF. The CDR3 nucleotides are TGTGCCAGCAGCCAAGATGAACAAACAGGAAACACCATATATTTT. The rearrangement uses TRBV4-2 and TRBJ1-3, with no clear D. The CDR3 contains 15 residues. V shed 0 bases and J shed 4 bases, with 10 bases lying between them. The germline gives CDR1 LGHNA, CDR2 YNFKEQ.

The rearrangement uses TRBV28 and TRBJ2-7; possible D gene TRBD1, 6 bases. Germline V gene lookup returns CDR1 MDHEN and CDR2 SYDVKM. The CDR3 has 14 residues. The ends were cut back, 6 bases at V and 4 bases at J, with 16 bases in the middle. The CDR3 nucleotides are TGTGCCAGCAGGAGCCTCAACAGGGAGTACGAGCAGTACTTC. It codes for CASRSLNREYEQYF.

The DNA for the CDR3 is TGCGCCAGCAGTCAGGAAGGGGTTATTCAGCCCCAGCATTTT. Residues: CASSQEGVIQPQHF. V usage is TRBV23-1 and J usage is TRBJ1-5, with D tentatively TRBD1 (5 bases). TRBV23-1 is reported as an ORF; its role is uncertain. V dropped 3 bases and J dropped 6 bases, with 12 bases sitting between them. This CDR3 region has 14 residues.

The genes are TRBV28 and TRBJ1-1, with 10 bases aligning to TRBD1. Trimming cost V 6 bases and J 9 bases; bases outside gene matches: 4. Germline V gene lookup returns CDR1 MDHEN and CDR2 SYDVKM. The length of the CDR3 is 12 residues. The chain's CDR3 is CASSGTGDKAFF. The CDR3 DNA reads as TGTGCCAGCAGCGGGACAGGGGATAAAGCTTTCTTT.

The V gene is TRBV28, the J gene TRBJ1-2, with D perhaps matching TRBD1 (5 bases). Germline loops: CDR1 MDHEN, CDR2 SYDVKM. Trimming removed 5 bases from V and 4 bases from J, with 14 bases in between. The CDR3 totals 14 residues. The CDR3 is CASSTPTGPYGYTF. CDR3 DNA: TGTGCCAGCAGTACCCCCACAGGCCCCTATGGCTACACCTTC.

The CDR3 DNA is TGTGCCAGCAGCTTACAGTATGAATCACCCCTCCACTTT. The encoded protein is CASSLQYESPLHF. The chain uses TRBV7-2 and TRBJ1-6; no definite D call. The CDR3 spans 13 residues. Germline lookup yields CDR1 SGHTA and CDR2 FQGNSA. V lost 2 bases and J 10 bases, leaving 9 bases between the germline ends.

Here the CDR3 reads CAISGGQTEAFF. CDR3 nucleotides: TGTGCCATCAGTGGGGGCCAGACTGAAGCTTTCTTT. This rearrangement joins TRBV10-3 to TRBJ1-1; D may be TRBD1 (5 bases). The CDR3 length is 12 residues. Trimming stripped 4 bases from V and 5 bases from J, with 8 bases between. Per germline, CDR1 ENHRY and CDR2 SYGVKD.

The V gene is TRBV7-2, the J gene TRBJ1-5; 8 nucleotides align to TRBD1. The length of the CDR3 is 14 residues. The germline CDR1 and CDR2 sequences are SGHTA and FQGNSA. The V segment lost 4 bases and the J segment 4 bases; nucleotides outside the gene matches: 3. CDR3 residues: CASSSGQVNQPQHF. For the CDR3, the DNA is TGTGCCAGCAGCTCGGGACAGGTGAATCAGCCCCAGCATTTT.

The V gene is TRBV20-1, the J gene TRBJ1-1; TRBD1 might be the D (5 bases). The CDR3 spans 15 residues. Trimming cost V 3 bases and J 13 bases, with 27 bases left between them. The germline CDR1 and CDR2 sequences are DFQATT and SNEGSKA (reference sequence). In nucleotides, the CDR3 is TGCAGTGCTAGTGCGGTACTAACCGGATGGCAGGGTGTTTTCTTT. It is translated as CSASAVLTGWQGVFF.

This clone came up once. This chain connects TRBV5-1 to TRBJ1-2; TRBD1 matches 7 bases. Germline loops: CDR1 SGHRS, CDR2 YFSETQ. Germline trimming cut 2 bases from V and 4 bases from J; bases unmatched to any gene: 5. The CDR3 has 14 amino acids. The CDR3 loop reads CASSFRDSVYGYTF. The DNA for the CDR3 is TGCGCCAGCAGCTTCCGGGACAGTGTCTATGGCTACACCTTC.

This clone was seen only a few times. For the CDR3, the DNA is TGTGCCAGCTCACCAGAGGACAGGGGTGGGAATGGCTACACCTTC. Its protein product is CASSPEDRGGNGYTF. This chain joins TRBV18 and TRBJ1-2; 9 positions agree with TRBD1. V trimming: 2 bases; J trimming: 6 bases; junction bases outside the gene matches: 7. Germline V gives CDR1 KGHSH, CDR2 LQKENI. The CDR3 runs to 15 residues.

The V gene is TRBV24-1, the J gene TRBJ2-1; TRBD2 matches at 9 bases. The V and J ends lost 5 bases and 8 bases, in that order; junction bases with no gene match: 9. Per germline, CDR1 KGHDR and CDR2 SFDVKD. This CDR3 has 15 residues. This CDR3 is CATSGTGLAKDEQFF. In nucleotides, the CDR3 is TGTGCCACCAGTGGGACGGGACTAGCAAAAGATGAGCAGTTCTTC.

For the CDR3, the DNA is TGTGCCAGCAGTAACGGGACACCATTATACGATGGCTACACCTTC. Translating it yields CASSNGTPLYDGYTF. The chain has TRBV2 and TRBJ1-2; possible D gene TRBD1, 6 bases. Germline V gene lookup returns CDR1 SNHLY and CDR2 FYNNEI. V was shortened by 5 bases and J by 6 bases, with 19 bases between the two germline ends. The CDR3 consists of 15 residues.

The rearrangement joins TRBV18 to TRBJ2-3; 12 bases align to TRBD2. The CDR3 totals 15 residues. Germline trimming cut 2 bases from V and 5 bases from J; bases unmatched to any gene: 2. Germline V gives CDR1 KGHSH, CDR2 LQKENI. The CDR3 DNA reads TGTGCCAGCTCACCAGGGACTAGCGGGCGAGATACGCAGTATTTT. It translates to CASSPGTSGRDTQYF.

This clone was counted between two and nine times. The chain employs TRBV15 and TRBJ1-4; the D gene is possibly TRBD1 (5 bases). CDR3 length: 19 residues. V shed 0 bases and J shed 0 bases, with 17 bases lying between them. Germline CDR1 reads LNHNV; CDR2 reads YYDKDF (reference sequence). Here the CDR3 DNA reads TGTGCCACCAGCAGAGATGGGGCAGGGATGGGGCCAACTAATGAAAAACTGTTTTTT. It codes for CATSRDGAGMGPTNEKLFF. Complete variable domain (other parts from reference TRBV15 and TRBJ1-4): DAMVIQNPRYQVTQFGKPVTLSCSQTLNHNVMYWYQQKSSQAPKLLFHYYDKDFNNEADTPDNFQSRRPNTSFCFLDIRSPGLGDTAMYLCATSRDGAGMGPTNEKLFFGSGTQLSVL.

This sequence joins TRBV5-8 and TRBJ1-2; unclear D gene. The CDR3 sequence is 12 residues long. Germline V CDR1 and CDR2: SGHTS, YDEGEE. V was trimmed by 3 bases and J by 4 bases, leaving 7 bases between them. The CDR3 reads CASSSFLYGYTF. DNA of the CDR3: TGTGCCAGCAGCTCCTTTCTCTATGGCTACACCTTC.

The chain carries TRBV9 and TRBJ2-2; 12 nucleotides align to TRBD2. Losses at the gene ends were 0 bases for V and 5 bases for J; bases not matched to a gene: 8. CDR3 length equals 18 residues. CDR1 is SGDLS and CDR2 is YYNGEE in the germline V gene. The CDR3 sequence: CASSVGASGRAWTGELFF. CDR3 DNA: TGTGCCAGCAGCGTAGGGGCTAGCGGGAGGGCCTGGACCGGGGAGCTGTTTTTT. Looking up the rest from reference TRBV9 and TRBJ2-2 gives the full variable domain: DSGVTQTPKHLITATGQRVTLRCSPRSGDLSVYWYQQSLDQGLQFLIQYYNGEERAKGNILERFSAQQFPDLHSELNLSSLELGDSALYFCASSVGASGRAWTGELFFGEGSRLTVL.

The rearrangement joins TRBV7-3 to TRBJ2-2; maybe TRBD1 (6 bases). V was clipped by 0 bases and J by 5 bases, with 13 bases between them. CDR1 and CDR2 from the germline V gene are SGHTA and FQGTGA. The CDR3 runs to 16 residues. CDR3 in amino acids: CASSLTQGRSTGELFF. CDR3 nucleotides: TGTGCCAGCAGCTTAACCCAGGGGCGTTCGACCGGGGAGCTGTTTTTT.

The chain uses TRBV4-2 and TRBJ1-1; 7 bases line up with TRBD1. This CDR3 has 15 residues. V lost 3 bases, J lost 4 bases, and 8 bases stayed unmatched. CDR1 LGHNA and CDR2 YNFKEQ come from the germline V gene. The CDR3 DNA sequence: TGTGCCAGCAGCCACTTGGGCACAGGGGCCACTGAAGCTTTCTTT. Amino acid sequence: CASSHLGTGATEAFF.

The V and J genes are TRBV19 and TRBJ1-2, with D possibly being TRBD1 (6 bases). CDR1 LNHDA and CDR2 SQIVND come from the germline V gene (reference sequence). The CDR3 has 18 amino acids. The ends were cut back, 4 bases at V and 2 bases at J, with 23 bases in the middle. In DNA form, the CDR3 reads TGTGCCAGTAGTACCCTCCGGGACACACTGTCCCCGAACTATGGCTACACCTTC. This gives the protein CASSTLRDTLSPNYGYTF.